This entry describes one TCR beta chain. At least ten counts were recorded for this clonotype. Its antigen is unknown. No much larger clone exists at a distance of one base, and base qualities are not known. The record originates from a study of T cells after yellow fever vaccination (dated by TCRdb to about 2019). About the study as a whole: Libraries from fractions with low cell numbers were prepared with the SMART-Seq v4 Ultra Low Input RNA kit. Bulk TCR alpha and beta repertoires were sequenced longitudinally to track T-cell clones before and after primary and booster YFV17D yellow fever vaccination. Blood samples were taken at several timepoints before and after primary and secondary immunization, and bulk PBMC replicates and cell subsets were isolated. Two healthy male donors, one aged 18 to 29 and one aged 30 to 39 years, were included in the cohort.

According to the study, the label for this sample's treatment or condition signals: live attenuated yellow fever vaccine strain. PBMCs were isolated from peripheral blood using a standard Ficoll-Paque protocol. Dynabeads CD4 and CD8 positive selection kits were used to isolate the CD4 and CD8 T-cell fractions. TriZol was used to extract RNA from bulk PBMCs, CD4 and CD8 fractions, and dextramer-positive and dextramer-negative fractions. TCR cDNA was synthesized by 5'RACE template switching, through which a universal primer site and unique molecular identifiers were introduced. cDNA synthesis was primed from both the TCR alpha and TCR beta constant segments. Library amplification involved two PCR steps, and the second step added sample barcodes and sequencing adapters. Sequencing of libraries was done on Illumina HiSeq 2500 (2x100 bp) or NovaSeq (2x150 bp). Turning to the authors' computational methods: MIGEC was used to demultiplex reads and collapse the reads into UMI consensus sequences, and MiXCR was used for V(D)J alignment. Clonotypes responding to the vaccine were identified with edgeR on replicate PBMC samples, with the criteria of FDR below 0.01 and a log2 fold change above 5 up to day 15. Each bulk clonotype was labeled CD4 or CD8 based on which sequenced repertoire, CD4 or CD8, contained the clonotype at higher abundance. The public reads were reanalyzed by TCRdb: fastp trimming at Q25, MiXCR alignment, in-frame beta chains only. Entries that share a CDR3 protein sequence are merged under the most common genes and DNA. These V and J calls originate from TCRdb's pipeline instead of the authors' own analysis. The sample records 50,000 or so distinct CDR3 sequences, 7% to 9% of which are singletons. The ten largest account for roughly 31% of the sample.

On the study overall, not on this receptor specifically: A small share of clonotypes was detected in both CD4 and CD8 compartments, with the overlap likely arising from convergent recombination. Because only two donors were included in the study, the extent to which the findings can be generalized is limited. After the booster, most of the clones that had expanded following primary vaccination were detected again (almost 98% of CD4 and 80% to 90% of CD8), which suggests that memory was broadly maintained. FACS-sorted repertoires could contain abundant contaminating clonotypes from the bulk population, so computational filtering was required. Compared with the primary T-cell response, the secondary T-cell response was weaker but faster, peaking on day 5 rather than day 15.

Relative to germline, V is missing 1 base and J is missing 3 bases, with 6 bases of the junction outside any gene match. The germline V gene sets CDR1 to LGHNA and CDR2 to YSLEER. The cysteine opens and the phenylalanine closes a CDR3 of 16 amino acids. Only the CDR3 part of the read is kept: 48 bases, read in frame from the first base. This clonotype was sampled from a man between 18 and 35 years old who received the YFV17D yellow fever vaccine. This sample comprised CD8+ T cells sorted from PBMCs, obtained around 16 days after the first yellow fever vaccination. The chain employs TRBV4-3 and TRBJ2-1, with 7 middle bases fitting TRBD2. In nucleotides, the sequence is TGCGCCAGCAGCCAAGCTCAGGCGGGGGACTACAATGAGCAGTTCTTC. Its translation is CASSQAQAGDYNEQFF.